This T cell receptor (beta chain) is drawn from a study of shared clonotypes between healthy human individuals. Background on the study: The plates for each donor numbered three CD4 naive, three CD4 memory, two CD8 naive and one CD8 memory.

Germline loops: CDR1 GTSNPN, CDR2 SVGIG (reference sequence). The CDR3 contains 14 residues. V was shortened by 5 bases and J by 4 bases, with 15 bases between the two germline ends. The genomic DNA of each subset was split evenly across several immunoSEQ plates. Here immunoSEQ multiplex PCR was the method, and the copy in TCRdb shows in-frame clones only, minus some. The sample carries roughly 2.2 million clones, 93% recorded once. The origin of this receptor is a man younger than 35 in good health. Some clones in this sample may be carry-over from other donors' samples. Sequenced material: naive CD4+ T cells from PBMCs. As for subset: CD45RA+ positively selected. The chain couples TRBV30 to TRBJ2-1, with D perhaps TRBD1 (6 bases). The CDR3 sequence is CAWDAQGAYNEQFF. CDR3 DNA sequence: TGTGCCTGGGACGCACAGGGCGCATACAATGAGCAGTTCTTC. Full variable domain (remainder filled in from reference TRBV30 and TRBJ2-1): SQTIHQWPATLVQPVGSPLSLECTVEGTSNPNLYWYRQAAGRGLQLLFYSVGIGQISSEVPQNLSASRPQDRQFILSSKKLLLSDSGFYLCAWDAQGAYNEQFFGPGTRLTVL.